Listed below are T cell receptor beta chains from one sample, sequenced in a study of T-cell reconstitution after alpha-beta-depleted transplantation in children. TCRdb re-called the PCR reads through MiXCR, storing one row per CDR3 protein. The sample includes about 500,000 distinct CDR3 sequences, 30% to 35% seen only once; the top ten take about 2.3%. The sample consisted of PBMCs from the stem cell graft donor, taken from the stem cell graft. These receptors were obtained from a human donor who donated a stem cell graft to a child with aplastic anemia. Each CDR3 is given with its conserved first and last residue. A D gene is named only where the DNA matches it firmly. Expanded clones get a size class; other rows say once, few or many, or leave the size out.

J gene,V gene,D gene,CDR3 length,clone size,CDR3 protein,CDR3 DNA
TRBJ2-1,TRBV29-1,-,14,-,CSALDRSSYNEQFF,TGCAGCGCTTTGGACCGGAGCTCCTACAATGAGCAGTTCTTC
TRBJ2-2,TRBV5-1,TRBD1,14,-,CASSSTGDTGELFF,TGCGCCAGCAGCTCGACAGGGGACACCGGGGAGCTGTTTTTT
TRBJ2-5,TRBV6-1,TRBD2,14,-,CASRLASGMETQYF,TGTGCCAGCCGCCTTGCTAGCGGGATGGAGACCCAGTACTTC
TRBJ2-7,TRBV27,TRBD2,16,-,CASSTTRAGAPYEQYF,TGTGCCAGCAGTACCACTAGAGCGGGAGCTCCCTACGAGCAGTACTTC
TRBJ2-5,TRBV12-3/TRBV12-4,TRBD2,13,few,CATRTSGIETQYF,TGTGCCACCCGGACTAGCGGGATAGAGACCCAGTACTTC
TRBJ2-3,TRBV6-5,-,14,-,CASSYSVPTDTQYF,TGTGCCAGCAGTTACTCGGTACCAACAGATACGCAGTATTTT
TRBJ1-4,TRBV12-3/TRBV12-4,-,14,-,CASSLAGGDEKLFF,TGTGCCAGCAGTTTGGCGGGAGGAGATGAAAAACTGTTTTTT
TRBJ1-1,TRBV20-1,-,14,few,CSAREQGMNTEAFF,TGCAGTGCTAGGGAACAGGGAATGAACACTGAAGCTTTCTTT
TRBJ2-1,TRBV11-2,TRBD1,15,many,CASSPRTGGGNEQFF,TGTGCCAGCAGCCCCCGGACAGGGGGCGGAAATGAGCAGTTCTTC
TRBJ1-2,TRBV12-3/TRBV12-4,TRBD1,13,-,CASSPDRGEGYTF,TGTGCCAGCAGTCCGGACAGGGGAGAGGGCTACACCTTC
TRBJ2-6,TRBV18,TRBD1,18,-,CASSVTGGWSSGANVLTF,TGTGCCAGCTCAGTAACAGGGGGCTGGTCGTCTGGGGCCAACGTCCTGACTTTC
TRBJ2-3,TRBV5-1,-,15,-,CASSLESGVDDTQYF,TGCGCCAGCAGCTTGGAGTCAGGAGTAGACGATACGCAGTATTTT
TRBJ2-1,TRBV7-8,-,17,-,CASSWGPSQSSYNEQFF,TGTGCCAGCAGCTGGGGACCTAGCCAAAGCTCCTACAATGAGCAGTTCTTC
TRBJ2-1,TRBV10-3,TRBD1,13,-,CAIRDRGYNEQFF,TGTGCCATCCGTGACAGGGGCTACAATGAGCAGTTCTTC
TRBJ2-3,TRBV6-4,-,14,many,CASSSGGGTDTQYF,TGTGCCAGCAGTTCGGGCGGGGGCACAGATACGCAGTATTTT
TRBJ2-1,TRBV20-1,-,15,-,CSARGSPRGVSEQFF,TGCAGTGCTAGGGGCTCCCCAAGGGGAGTTTCCGAGCAGTTCTTC
TRBJ2-7,TRBV28,TRBD1,13,-,CASSWTGSYEQYF,TGTGCCAGCAGTTGGACAGGGTCTTACGAGCAGTACTTC
TRBJ2-5,TRBV29-1,TRBD2,15,few,CSGGLAGPTEETQYF,TGCAGCGGAGGACTAGCGGGACCGACCGAAGAGACCCAGTACTTC
TRBJ1-2,TRBV29-1,-,12,few,CSVRSLNYGYTF,TGCAGCGTCCGGTCCCTAAACTATGGCTACACCTTC
TRBJ2-5,TRBV19,-,15,few,CASSSGTSLLETQYF,TGTGCCAGTAGTTCCGGGACTTCCCTCCTCGAGACCCAGTACTTC